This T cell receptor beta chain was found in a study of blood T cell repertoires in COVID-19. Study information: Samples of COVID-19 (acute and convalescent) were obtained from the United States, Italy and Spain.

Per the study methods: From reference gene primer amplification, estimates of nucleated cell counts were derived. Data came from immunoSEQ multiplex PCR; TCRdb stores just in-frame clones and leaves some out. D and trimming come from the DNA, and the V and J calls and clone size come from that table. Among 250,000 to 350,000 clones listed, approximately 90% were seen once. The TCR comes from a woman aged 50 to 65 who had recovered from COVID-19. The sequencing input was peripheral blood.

CDR3 nucleotides: TGTGCCAGCAGCTTAGGCGGGATCCCCGGGGAGCTGTTTTTT. Protein: CASSLGGIPGELFF. The rearrangement links TRBV7-8 to TRBJ2-2; D possibly corresponds to TRBD2 (6 bases). The CDR3 consists of 14 residues. V was shortened by 1 base and J by 6 bases, with 9 bases between the two germline ends. CDR1 and CDR2 (germline): SGHVS, FQNEAQ.